The 31 T cell receptor beta chains below come from one sample, sequenced in a study of OX40 agonist ivuxolimab in advanced cancers. Sequencing used immunoSEQ multiplex PCR; TCRdb keeps in-frame clones, though not all of them. The sample holds more than 35,000 clones, 65% to 85% seen once. Sequencing used CD4+ or CD8+ T cells sorted from blood, obtained in a trial of the OX40 agonist ivuxolimab. All receptors come from an adult with an advanced solid tumor such as melanoma, head and neck, liver or kidney cancer.

The CDR3: CASITGSGVYEQYF. The CDR3 nucleotides read TGTGCCAGCATCACAGGGTCGGGTGTGTACGAGCAGTACTTC. V usage is TRBV2 and J usage is TRBJ2-7; maybe TRBD1 (6 bases). Germline CDR1 reads SNHLY; CDR2 reads FYNNEI. CDR3 length: 14 residues. Trimming pared 7 bases from V and 4 bases from J, leaving 17 bases between.

This chain links TRBV7-2 with TRBJ2-5, with 9 bases fitting TRBD2. This CDR3 contains 17 residues. CDR1 is SGHTA, CDR2 FQGNSA, per germline. V lost 2 bases, J lost 5 bases, and 12 bases stayed unmatched. CDR3 sequence reads: CASSLIRMGLAGETQYF. The CDR3 nucleotides read TGTGCCAGCAGCTTAATAAGGATGGGACTAGCTGGCGAGACCCAGTACTTC.

This chain connects TRBV7-2 to TRBJ1-2; TRBD1 aligns across 7 bases. J lost 13 bases, V lost 5 bases, and 10 bases had no gene match. The CDR3 is 12 residues long. Germline V lookup: CDR1 SGHTA, CDR2 FQGNSA. The CDR3 loop is CASSRDSSVATF. CDR3 nucleotide sequence: TGTGCCAGCAGCCGGGACAGTTCGGTGGCCACCTTC.

V and J are TRBV7-2 and TRBJ2-5, with no clear D. The CDR3 extends over 15 amino acids. V dropped 0 bases and J dropped 1 base, with 9 bases sitting between them. CDR1 is SGHTA, CDR2 FQGNSA, per germline. The CDR3 bases are TGTGCCAGCAGCTTAGCGTGGGGAATCCAAGAGACCCAGTACTTC. It translates to CASSLAWGIQETQYF.

Details on this clone: Relative to the germline gene, one junction end is altered; a read error may explain this. J is TRBJ2-7 and V is TRBV5-3; D gene ambiguous. TRBV5-3 is assigned to the ORF class and has an uncertain function. This CDR3 is built from 14 residues. The CDR3: CASSLRPSSYEQYF. CDR3 DNA: TGTGCCAGCAGCTTGAGACCTAGTTCCTACGAGCAGTACTTC.

The chain employs TRBV7-6 and TRBJ2-1; 8 bases match TRBD2. The CDR3 totals 17 residues. V was pared by 4 bases and J by 6 bases, with 14 bases of the junction left unmatched. In germline, CDR1 is SGHVS, CDR2 FNYEAQ. The CDR3 loop is CASSSLGEAGGPNEQFF. CDR3 DNA sequence: TGTGCCAGCAGCTCTTTGGGGGAGGCGGGAGGTCCCAATGAGCAGTTCTTC.

This clone turned up a few times. The gene calls are TRBV5-1 and TRBJ2-7; 11 nucleotides align to TRBD2. The length of the CDR3 is 16 residues. CDR1 SGHRS and CDR2 YFSETQ come from the germline V gene. V was pared by 4 bases and J by 3 bases, with 9 bases of the junction left unmatched. The chain's CDR3 is CASSRELLAGVYEQYF. The DNA for the CDR3 is TGCGCCAGCAGCCGAGAGCTACTAGCGGGAGTCTACGAGCAGTACTTC.

The chain uses TRBV7-8 and TRBJ1-1; D might be TRBD1 (6 bases). This CDR3 spans 13 amino acids. V lost 4 bases and J 3 bases, leaving 9 bases between the germline ends. Germline V gene lookup returns CDR1 SGHVS and CDR2 FQNEAQ. CDR3 bases: TGTGCCAGCAGCTCCGACAGGTACACTGAAGCTTTCTTT. It encodes CASSSDRYTEAFF.

V gene TRBV30 combines with J gene TRBJ1-2; D remains unclear. Germline-derived CDR1 and CDR2 are GTSNPN and SVGIG (reference sequence). This CDR3 spans 12 amino acids. V lost 0 bases and J lost 5, with 7 bases in between. The CDR3 reads CAWSVDQYGYTF. For the CDR3, the DNA is TGTGCCTGGAGTGTAGATCAATATGGCTACACCTTC.

The chain combines TRBV5-1 with TRBJ2-2, with 10 bases fitting TRBD1. The CDR3 is 15 residues long. The trim removed 4 bases at V and 3 bases at J, leaving 3 bases unmatched. The germline V gene has CDR1 SGHRS and CDR2 YFSETQ. The DNA for the CDR3 is TGCGCCAGCAGCCCGGACAGGGGGGACACCGGGGAGCTGTTTTTT. This encodes CASSPDRGDTGELFF.

J is TRBJ1-2 and V is TRBV5-1; TRBD1 might be the D (6 bases). CDR3 length: 15 amino acids. Germline V gene sequence: CDR1 SGHRS, CDR2 YFSETQ. The ends were cut back, 0 bases at V and 0 bases at J, with 9 bases in the middle. The CDR3 nucleotides read TGCGCCAGCAGCTTGGGGGACACTACTAACTATGGCTACACCTTC. It is translated as CASSLGDTTNYGYTF.

The V gene is TRBV5-5, the J gene TRBJ1-3, with a possible D match to TRBD1 (6 bases). CDR3 size: 17 residues. The V gene lost 0 bases and the J gene lost 0 bases, with 13 bases spanning the gap. CDR1 is SGHKS, CDR2 YYEKEE, per germline (reference sequence). The CDR3 region is CASSLGRGATSGNTIYF. For the CDR3, the DNA is TGTGCCAGCAGCTTGGGAAGGGGGGCTACCTCTGGAAACACCATATATTTT.

The rearrangement uses TRBV7-6 and TRBJ1-4, with 10 nucleotides matching TRBD1. This CDR3 spans 13 amino acids. CDR1 is SGHVS and CDR2 is FNYEAQ in the germline V gene. After removal of 3 bases from V and 12 bases from J, the junction contained 4 bases not matched to a gene. The CDR3 region is CASSFGQGGELFF. The CDR3 coding sequence is TGTGCCAGCAGCTTTGGACAGGGGGGGGAACTGTTTTTT.

The rearrangement uses TRBV19 and TRBJ2-1; D not resolved. Germline loops: CDR1 LNHDA, CDR2 SQIVND (reference sequence). V was clipped by 7 bases and J by 0 bases, with 10 bases between them. This CDR3 spans 14 amino acids. The CDR3 loop reads CASKNTVSYNEQFF. CDR3 bases: TGTGCCAGTAAAAACACAGTCTCCTACAATGAGCAGTTCTTC.

The rearrangement joins TRBV30 to TRBJ1-4; D is perhaps TRBD1 (6 bases). V gave up 0 bases and J gave up 6 bases, with 8 bases separating them. The CDR3 totals 13 residues. Per the germline V gene, CDR1 is GTSNPN and CDR2 is SVGIG (reference sequence). The CDR3 DNA is TGTGCCTGGAGTGTACAGGGAGATGAAAAACTGTTTTTT. It translates to CAWSVQGDEKLFF.

This clone was counted only a few times. This chain links TRBV15 with TRBJ1-2; tentatively, D is TRBD1 (5 bases). V was trimmed by 0 bases and J by 7 bases, leaving 12 bases between them. Germline CDR1 LNHNV, CDR2 YYDKDF (reference sequence). The CDR3 length is 14 residues. CDR3: CATSRDKGAGGYTF. DNA of the CDR3: TGTGCCACCAGCAGAGATAAAGGGGCGGGTGGCTACACCTTC.

V gene TRBV30 combines with J gene TRBJ2-3; 9 bases map to TRBD1. V trimming: 7 bases; J trimming: 3 bases; junction bases outside the gene matches: 5. This CDR3 comprises 13 residues. Germline loops: CDR1 GTSNPN, CDR2 SVGIG (reference sequence). The CDR3 DNA follows: TGTGCCTCCTGGACAGGGGCAACAGATACGCAGTATTTT. Encoded protein: CASWTGATDTQYF.

V usage is TRBV6-4 and J usage is TRBJ2-2; TRBD1 aligns across 9 bases. This CDR3 spans 17 amino acids. V was pared by 7 bases and J by 8 bases, with 17 bases of the junction left unmatched. Per the germline V gene, CDR1 is MRHNA and CDR2 is SNTAGT. CDR3 protein: CASTEGATGGFPGELFF. CDR3 nucleotides: TGTGCCAGCACCGAAGGAGCAACAGGGGGCTTTCCGGGGGAGCTGTTTTTT.

There are a few counts of this clone. This chain's CDR3 is CASSFSRGGNEQFF. CDR3 DNA sequence: TGTGCCAGCAGCTTCTCGCGGGGTGGTAATGAGCAGTTCTTC. V is TRBV7-2 and J is TRBJ2-1; a possible D gene is TRBD2 (6 bases). Germline values: CDR1 SGHTA, CDR2 FQGNSA. Trimming removed 3 bases at V and 7 bases at J, with 13 bases between. This CDR3 region has 14 residues.

The CDR3 sequence: CASSEGSGHRSYEQYF. CDR3 coding DNA: TGTGCCAGCAGTGAGGGATCGGGACACCGGTCCTACGAGCAGTACTTC. The J gene is TRBJ2-7, the V gene TRBV6-4, with D perhaps TRBD1 (6 bases). The ends were cut back, 3 bases at V and 1 base at J, with 16 bases in the middle. CDR3 length: 16 amino acids. The germline V gene encodes CDR1 MRHNA and CDR2 SNTAGT.

The chain uses TRBV6-6 and TRBJ1-2, with D perhaps TRBD1 (5 bases). CDR3 length: 13 amino acids. CDR1 and CDR2 (germline): MNHNY, SVGAGI (reference sequence). Trimming removed 6 bases at V and 4 bases at J, with 12 bases between. In DNA, the CDR3 is TGTGCCAGCAGAACGGGACTGAGCTATGGCTACACCTTC. It yields the protein CASRTGLSYGYTF.

V usage is TRBV27 and J usage is TRBJ2-7; D uncertain. V was pared by 5 bases and J by 2 bases, with 4 bases between. From germline, CDR1 is MNHEY and CDR2 SMNVEV (reference sequence). The CDR3 is 11 residues long. The chain's CDR3 is CASSMAYEQYF. The DNA of the CDR3 is TGTGCCAGCAGTATGGCCTACGAGCAGTACTTC.

The V call is TRBV18, the J call TRBJ2-1, with D perhaps TRBD1 or TRBD2 (5 bases each). The V end lost 2 bases, the J end lost 6 bases, and 8 bases lay between the germline ends. The V gene's germline CDR1 is KGHSH and CDR2 LQKENI. The CDR3 loop spans 13 amino acids. DNA of the CDR3: TGTGCCAGCTCACCATGGGGGAGCAATGAGCAGTTCTTC. This encodes CASSPWGSNEQFF.

V is TRBV4-3 and J is TRBJ1-2, with D tentatively TRBD1 (6 bases). Germline loops: CDR1 LGHNA, CDR2 YSLEER. CDR3 length: 13 amino acids. Trimming took 5 bases from V and 7 from J, leaving 14 bases between them. CDR3 amino acids: CASSYSGAGGYTF. CDR3 nucleotide sequence: TGCGCCAGCAGCTACTCGGGGGCGGGTGGCTACACCTTC.

The rearrangement joins TRBV11-3 to TRBJ2-7; 7 positions agree with TRBD1. Germline V gene data show CDR1 as SGHNT and CDR2 as YENEEA. The CDR3 runs 14 residues. V was pared by 5 bases and J by 2 bases, with 6 bases of the junction left unmatched. The CDR3: CASSTSTGTYEQYF. CDR3 nucleotide sequence: TGTGCCAGCAGCACCTCGACAGGGACCTACGAGCAGTACTTC.

The sample holds one count of this clone. V and J are TRBV7-2 and TRBJ1-3; unclear D gene. V lost 2 bases to trimming and J lost 4 bases, with 15 bases between them. Germline V gene sequence: CDR1 SGHTA, CDR2 FQGNSA. CDR3 length: 16 residues. CDR3 coding DNA: TGTGCCAGCAGCTTATCTGGGTATCAGAGGGGAAACACCATATATTTT. Residues: CASSLSGYQRGNTIYF.

The chain couples TRBV6-5 to TRBJ1-4, with no clear D. The germline CDR1 and CDR2 sequences are MNHEY and SVGAGI. V was trimmed by 4 bases and J by 3 bases, leaving 9 bases between them. The CDR3 sequence is 14 residues long. DNA of the CDR3: TGTGCCAGCAGTTGGAGGTATTCTAATGAAAAACTGTTTTTT. This sequence encodes CASSWRYSNEKLFF.

The V and J genes are TRBV15 and TRBJ2-1, with 11 bases that match TRBD2. With 5 bases clipped from V and 5 bases from J, the junction kept 5 bases outside the gene matches. The CDR3 length is 15 residues. Germline-derived CDR1 and CDR2 are LNHNV and YYDKDF (reference sequence). The CDR3 is CATSPRLAGHNEQFF. CDR3 sequence (DNA): TGTGCCACCAGCCCCCGACTAGCGGGACACAATGAGCAGTTCTTC.

This chain uses TRBV25-1 with TRBJ2-1; weak D call: TRBD2 (6 bases). V was shortened by 1 base and J by 7 bases, with 14 bases between the two germline ends. CDR1 MGHDK and CDR2 SYGVNS come from the germline V gene. The CDR3 runs 15 residues. The CDR3 bases are TGTGCCAGCAGTGAATGGGCGGGACTGGGAAATGAGCAGTTCTTC. Protein: CASSEWAGLGNEQFF.

The chain recombines TRBV18 with TRBJ1-2, with a possible D match to TRBD1 (5 bases). Germline CDR1 KGHSH, CDR2 LQKENI. The CDR3 consists of 17 residues. V was trimmed by 6 bases and J by 3 bases, leaving 23 bases between them. This CDR3 is CASSQGERGRWDYGYTF. CDR3 DNA: TGTGCCAGCTCCCAGGGCGAAAGGGGCCGGTGGGACTATGGCTACACCTTC.

This rearrangement joins TRBV7-9 to TRBJ2-7, with TRBD2 identical over 7 bases. Germline V gives CDR1 SEHNR, CDR2 FQNEAQ (reference sequence). The CDR3 extends over 17 amino acids. Trimming removed 3 bases from V and 4 bases from J; junction bases left unmatched: 15. The CDR3 region is CASSLRFGGGERYEQYF. For the CDR3, the DNA is TGTGCCAGCAGCTTGAGGTTTGGGGGAGGGGAAAGATACGAGCAGTACTTC.